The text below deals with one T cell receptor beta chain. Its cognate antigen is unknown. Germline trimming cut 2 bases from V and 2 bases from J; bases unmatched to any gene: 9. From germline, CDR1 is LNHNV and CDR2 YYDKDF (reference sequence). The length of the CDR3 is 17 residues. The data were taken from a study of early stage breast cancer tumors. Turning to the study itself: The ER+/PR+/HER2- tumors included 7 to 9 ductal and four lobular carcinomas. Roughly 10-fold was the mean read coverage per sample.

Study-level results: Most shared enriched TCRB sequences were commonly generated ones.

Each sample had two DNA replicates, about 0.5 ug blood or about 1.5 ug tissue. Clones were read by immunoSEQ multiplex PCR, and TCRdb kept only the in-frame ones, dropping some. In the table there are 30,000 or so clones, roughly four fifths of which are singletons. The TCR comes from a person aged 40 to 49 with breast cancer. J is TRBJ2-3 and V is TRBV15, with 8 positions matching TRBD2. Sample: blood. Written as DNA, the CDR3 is TGTGCCACCAGCAGAAAAAGGGGACTAGACGACACAGATACGCAGTATTTT. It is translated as CATSRKRGLDDTDTQYF.